These T cell receptor beta chains were read from a single sample in a study of blood T cell repertoires in COVID-19. Some clones are missing from TCRdb's copy, which holds only in-frame ones; the method was immunoSEQ multiplex PCR. Of about 120,000 clones listed, approximately 80% are singletons. The sample taken for sequencing was peripheral blood. These receptors originate from a middle-aged man with acute or convalescent COVID-19. Each CDR3 is given with its conserved first and last residue. A D gene is named only where the DNA matches it firmly. Size tells how often a clone was seen (once, few, many) or the class of an expanded clone, and some rows leave it out.

few	TRBV11-2	TRBJ2-5	NA	TGTGCCAGCAGCTTAGACCGGGGAAATTTGAGAGCCCAGTACTTC	CASSLDRGNLRAQYF
NA	TRBV3-1/TRBV3-2	TRBJ1-6	TRBD1	TGTGCCAGCAGCCAACACTACGGACAGGGTAGTAATTCACCCCTCCACTTT	CASSQHYGQGSNSPLHF
NA	TRBV6-5	TRBJ1-3	TRBD1	TGTGCCAGCAGTCCACAGGGGGACACCATATATTTT	CASSPQGDTIYF
NA	TRBV24-1	TRBJ2-2	TRBD2	TGTGCCAGCCAGACAAGTCGGGGGGCCGGGGAGCTGTTTTTT	CASQTSRGAGELFF
once	TRBV28	TRBJ2-3	NA	TGTGCCAGCAGTTTGGAACAGGGAGAAGATACGCAGTATTTT	CASSLEQGEDTQYF
NA	TRBV6-2/TRBV6-3	TRBJ2-3	TRBD2	TGTGCCAGCAGTAGGGGACTAGCGGGGGACACAGATACGCAGTATTTT	CASSRGLAGDTDTQYF
NA	TRBV11-2	TRBJ1-1	NA	TGTGCCAGCAGCGTTCAGGGGAGGAACACTGAAGCTTTCTTT	CASSVQGRNTEAFF
NA	TRBV7-8	TRBJ1-5	NA	TGTGCCAGCAGCTTTTCCGAGTATAGCAATCAGCCCCAGCATTTT	CASSFSEYSNQPQHF
NA	TRBV24-1	TRBJ2-3	NA	TGTGCCACCAGTGTAGGAGGGGGCGCGGCAGATACGCAGTATTTT	CATSVGGGAADTQYF
few	TRBV11-2	TRBJ2-2	NA	TGTGCCAGCAGCTTGAAGCCCCCGGGACTCGACACCGGGGAGCTGTTTTTT	CASSLKPPGLDTGELFF
NA	TRBV7-9	TRBJ1-2	NA	TGTGCCAGCAGCTTTTTAACACCTAACTATGGCTACACCTTC	CASSFLTPNYGYTF
NA	TRBV5-4	TRBJ2-3	TRBD2	TGTGCCAGCAGCCCTCCCTACGCGGGGGTGAGCACAGATACGCAGTATTTT	CASSPPYAGVSTDTQYF
NA	TRBV5-5	TRBJ1-1	NA	TGTGCCAGCAGCCCCCTGACGGGGAGAGAAAACACTGAAGCTTTCTTT	CASSPLTGRENTEAFF
NA	TRBV6-6	TRBJ2-1	TRBD2	TGTGCCATCAGAGAGCGGGAAACCAATGAGCAGTTCTTC	CAIRERETNEQFF
NA	TRBV28	TRBJ2-7	NA	TGTGCCATCACCTCCACAGTTACCTACGAGCAGTACTTC	CAITSTVTYEQYF
medium-sized	TRBV6-1	TRBJ1-5	NA	TGTGCCAGCAGTGAAGGGGCTATTGGCAATCAGCCCCAGCATTTT	CASSEGAIGNQPQHF
NA	TRBV18	TRBJ1-3	NA	TGTGCCAGCTCACCGGGCAGCCCTCACTCTGGAAACACCATATATTTT	CASSPGSPHSGNTIYF
NA	TRBV19	TRBJ1-2	NA	TGTGCCAGTAGTATAGATGGTTCTAATGGCTACACCTTC	CASSIDGSNGYTF